This record covers a single T cell receptor (beta chain). Germline V gene data show CDR1 as MNHEY and CDR2 as SVGEGT. The CDR3 totals 14 residues. Trimming stripped 1 base from V and 6 bases from J, with 13 bases between. In the authors' workflow: Amplified reference gene primers provided the basis for estimating nucleated cell counts. The table came from immunoSEQ multiplex PCR; TCRdb's copy has only in-frame clones and leaves some out. V, J and clone size reflect that table, while D and trimming were determined from the DNA. In the table there are about 88,000 clones, 88% of which are singletons. These data belong to a study of blood T cell repertoires in COVID-19. Study background: Samples came from the United States, Italy and Spain, spanning acute and convalescent COVID-19. Sample material is recorded as cDNA or gDNA derived from T cells, B-cell-depleted T cells, or PBMCs.

The receptor comes from a man older than 75 with acute or convalescent COVID-19. The genes are TRBV6-2 or TRBV6-3 and TRBJ2-7, with D possibly TRBD2 on 5 matching bases. The sample was peripheral blood. Written as DNA, the CDR3 is TGTGCCAGCAGTTACTTCACTAGGACCTCCGAGCAGTACTTC. Its translation is CASSYFTRTSEQYF.